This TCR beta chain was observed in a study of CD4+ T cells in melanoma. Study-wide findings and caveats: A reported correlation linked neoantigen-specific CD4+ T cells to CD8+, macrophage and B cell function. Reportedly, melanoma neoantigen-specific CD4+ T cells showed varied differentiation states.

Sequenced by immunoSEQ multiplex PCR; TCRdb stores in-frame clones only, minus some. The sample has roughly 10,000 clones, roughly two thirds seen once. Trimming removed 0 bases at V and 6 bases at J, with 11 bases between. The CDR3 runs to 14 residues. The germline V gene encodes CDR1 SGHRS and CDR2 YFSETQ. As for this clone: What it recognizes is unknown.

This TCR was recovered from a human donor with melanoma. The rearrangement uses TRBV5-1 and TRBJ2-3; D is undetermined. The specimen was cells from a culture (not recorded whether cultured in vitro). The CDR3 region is CASSLGTLGDTQYF. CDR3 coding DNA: TGCGCCAGCAGCTTGGGGACCTTAGGGGATACGCAGTATTTT.